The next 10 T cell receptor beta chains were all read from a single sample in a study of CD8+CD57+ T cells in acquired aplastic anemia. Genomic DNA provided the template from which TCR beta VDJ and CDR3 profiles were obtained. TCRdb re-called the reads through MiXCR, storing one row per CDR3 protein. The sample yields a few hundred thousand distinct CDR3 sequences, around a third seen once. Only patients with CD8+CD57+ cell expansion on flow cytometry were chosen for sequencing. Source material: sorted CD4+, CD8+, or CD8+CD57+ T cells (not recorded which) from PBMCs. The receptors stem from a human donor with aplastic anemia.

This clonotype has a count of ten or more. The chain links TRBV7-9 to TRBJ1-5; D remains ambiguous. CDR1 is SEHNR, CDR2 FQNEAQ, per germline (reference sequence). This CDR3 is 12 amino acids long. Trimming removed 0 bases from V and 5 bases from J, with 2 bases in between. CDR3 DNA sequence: TGTGCCAGCAGCTTAGCGGATCAGCCCCAGCATTTT. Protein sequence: CASSLADQPQHF.

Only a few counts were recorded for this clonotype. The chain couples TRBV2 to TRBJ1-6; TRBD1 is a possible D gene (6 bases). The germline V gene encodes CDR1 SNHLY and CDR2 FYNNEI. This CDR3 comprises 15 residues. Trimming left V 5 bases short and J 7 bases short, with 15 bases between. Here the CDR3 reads CASSYEGRGNSPLHF. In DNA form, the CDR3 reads TGTGCCAGCAGTTACGAAGGTAGGGGGAATTCACCCCTCCACTTT.

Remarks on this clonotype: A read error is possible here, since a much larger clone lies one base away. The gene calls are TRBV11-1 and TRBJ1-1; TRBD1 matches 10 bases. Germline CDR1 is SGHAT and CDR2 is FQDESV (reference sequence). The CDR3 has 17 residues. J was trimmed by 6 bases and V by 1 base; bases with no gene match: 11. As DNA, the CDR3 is TGTGCCAGCAGCTTAGGGGGACAGGGGAGTGGAACCTCTGAAGCTTTCTTT. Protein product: CASSLGGQGSGTSEAFF.

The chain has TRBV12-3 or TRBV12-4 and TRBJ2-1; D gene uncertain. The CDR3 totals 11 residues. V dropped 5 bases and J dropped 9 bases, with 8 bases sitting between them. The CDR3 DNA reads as TGTGCCAGCAGTCCCCGTCGTGAGCAGTTCTTC. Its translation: CASSPRREQFF.

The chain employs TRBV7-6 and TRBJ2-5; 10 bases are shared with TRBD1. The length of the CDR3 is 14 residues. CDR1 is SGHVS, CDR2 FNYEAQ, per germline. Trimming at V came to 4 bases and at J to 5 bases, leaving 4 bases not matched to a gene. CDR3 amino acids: CASSWTGGGETQYF. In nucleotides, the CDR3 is TGTGCCAGCAGCTGGACAGGGGGGGGCGAGACCCAGTACTTC.

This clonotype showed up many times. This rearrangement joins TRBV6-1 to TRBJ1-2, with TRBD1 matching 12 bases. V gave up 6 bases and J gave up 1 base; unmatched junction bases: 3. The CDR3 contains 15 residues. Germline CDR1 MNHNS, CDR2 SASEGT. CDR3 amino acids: CASRGQGAGNYGYTF. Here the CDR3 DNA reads TGTGCCAGCAGGGGACAGGGGGCCGGTAACTATGGCTACACCTTC.

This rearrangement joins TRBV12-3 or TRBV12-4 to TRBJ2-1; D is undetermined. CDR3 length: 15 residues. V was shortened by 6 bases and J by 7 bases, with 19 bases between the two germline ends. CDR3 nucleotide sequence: TGTGCCAGCAGCCCTAGGCAGGTTTTAAGTAATGAGCAGTTCTTC. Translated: CASSPRQVLSNEQFF.

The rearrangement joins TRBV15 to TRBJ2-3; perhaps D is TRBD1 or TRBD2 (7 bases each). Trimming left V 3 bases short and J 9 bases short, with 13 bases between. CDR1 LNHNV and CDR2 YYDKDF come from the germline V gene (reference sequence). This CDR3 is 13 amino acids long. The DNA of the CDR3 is TGTGCCACCAGCAGCGACCAGGGGGGGACGCAGTATTTT. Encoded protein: CATSSDQGGTQYF.

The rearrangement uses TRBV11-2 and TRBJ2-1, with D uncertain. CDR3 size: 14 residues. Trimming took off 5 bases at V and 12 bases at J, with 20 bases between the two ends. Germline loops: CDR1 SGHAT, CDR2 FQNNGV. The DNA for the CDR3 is TGTGCCAGCAGCGAAAGAAATGGATGCGGTGGGCAGTTCTTC. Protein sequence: CASSERNGCGGQFF.

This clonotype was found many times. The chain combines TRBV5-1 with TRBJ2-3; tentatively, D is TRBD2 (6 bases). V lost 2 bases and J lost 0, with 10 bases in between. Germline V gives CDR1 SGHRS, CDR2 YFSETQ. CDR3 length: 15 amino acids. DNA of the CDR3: TGCGCCAGCAGCTTAGCGGGCGCTAGCACAGATACGCAGTATTTT. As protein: CASSLAGASTDTQYF. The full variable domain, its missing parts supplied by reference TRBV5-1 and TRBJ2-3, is KAGVTQTPRYLIKTRGQQVTLSCSPISGHRSVSWYQQTPGQGLQFLFEYFSETQRNKGNFPGRFSGRQFSNSRSEMNVSTLELGDSALYLCASSLAGASTDTQYFGPGTRLTVL.